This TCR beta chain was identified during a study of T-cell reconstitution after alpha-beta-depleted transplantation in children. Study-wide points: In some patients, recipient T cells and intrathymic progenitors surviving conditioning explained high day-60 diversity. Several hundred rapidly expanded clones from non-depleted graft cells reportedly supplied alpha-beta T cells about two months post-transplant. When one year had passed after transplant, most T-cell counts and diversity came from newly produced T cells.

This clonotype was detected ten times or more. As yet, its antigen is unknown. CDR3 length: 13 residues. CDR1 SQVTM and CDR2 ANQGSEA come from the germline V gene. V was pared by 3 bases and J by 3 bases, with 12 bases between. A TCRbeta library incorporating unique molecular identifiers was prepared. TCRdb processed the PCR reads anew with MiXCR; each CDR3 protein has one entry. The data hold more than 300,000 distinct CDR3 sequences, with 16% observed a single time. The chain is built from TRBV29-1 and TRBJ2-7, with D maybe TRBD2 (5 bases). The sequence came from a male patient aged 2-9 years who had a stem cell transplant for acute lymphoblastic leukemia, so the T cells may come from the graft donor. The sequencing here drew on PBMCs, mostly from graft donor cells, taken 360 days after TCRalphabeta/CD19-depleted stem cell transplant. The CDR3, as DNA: TGCAGCGTTGATCAAGGACGGGACTACGAGCAGTACTTC. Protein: CSVDQGRDYEQYF.